The source of this T cell receptor (beta chain) is a study of blood T cell repertoires in COVID-19. Across the study: The United States, Italy and Spain were the sources of the acute and convalescent COVID-19 samples.

As handled by the study authors: Cell counts per sample came from amplifying reference gene primers. The assay was immunoSEQ multiplex PCR, and TCRdb's table has in-frame clones only and misses some. The V and J calls and clone size are taken from that table; D and trimming were inferred from the DNA. This sample has about 280,000 clones, with 75% to 90% found just once. In germline, CDR1 is SGHTA, CDR2 FQGTGA. This CDR3 comprises 14 residues. Trimming shortened V by 0 bases and J by 1 base, and 3 bases separated the two germline ends. The TCR originated in a woman aged 25 to 39 who had recovered from COVID-19. The sequenced sample was peripheral blood. The rearrangement uses TRBV7-3 and TRBJ2-2; D unclear. CDR3 in DNA: TGTGCCAGCAGCTTAACTCTGAACACCGGGGAGCTGTTTTTT. Encoded protein: CASSLTLNTGELFF.